This entry lists 18 T cell receptor beta chains sequenced from one sample in a study of blood T cell repertoires in COVID-19. Using immunoSEQ multiplex PCR, the repertoire was profiled, and TCRdb retains in-frame clones only, with some absent. The table has 130,000 or so clones, roughly 90% seen once. Sequenced input: peripheral blood. The receptors were sampled from a man between 65 and 80 years old with active COVID-19.

The chain carries TRBV5-6 and TRBJ2-1; 11 nucleotides align to TRBD2. V was pared by 2 bases and J by 9 bases, with 7 bases of the junction left unmatched. CDR1 and CDR2 (germline): SGHDT, YYEEEE. There are 15 residues in the CDR3. The CDR3 nucleotides are TGTGCCAGCAGCTTACTAGCGGGAGTTACTAGTGAGCAGTTCTTC. It is translated as CASSLLAGVTSEQFF.

This clone appeared a single time. The chain carries TRBV7-6 and TRBJ2-3, with D hard to call. The CDR3 consists of 16 residues. V shed 1 base and J shed 0 bases, with 11 bases lying between them. From germline, CDR1 is SGHVS and CDR2 FNYEAQ. The CDR3 sequence is CASSLGRLPSTDTQYF. CDR3 DNA sequence: TGTGCCAGCAGCTTAGGCAGGCTGCCTAGCACAGATACGCAGTATTTT.

V and J are TRBV7-2 and TRBJ1-4, with D perhaps matching TRBD1 (5 bases). Per germline, CDR1 SGHTA and CDR2 FQGNSA. This CDR3 is 15 amino acids long. V was clipped by 1 base and J by 7 bases, with 13 bases between them. This CDR3 reads CASSLGNGRGEKLFF. The DNA for the CDR3 is TGTGCCAGCAGCTTAGGAAATGGGAGGGGTGAAAAACTGTTTTTT.

The chain has TRBV4-1 and TRBJ2-3; 7 positions match TRBD2. Germline CDR1 reads MGHRA; CDR2 reads YSYEKL. There are 13 residues in the CDR3. V was pared by 10 bases and J by 2 bases, with 6 bases of the junction left unmatched. The CDR3 sequence: CATGEGNTDTQYF. The CDR3 bases are TGCGCCACTGGGGAGGGAAACACAGATACGCAGTATTTT.

The chain employs TRBV28 and TRBJ2-2; D is perhaps TRBD2 (5 bases). V shed 3 bases and J shed 3 bases, with 8 bases lying between them. This CDR3 has 14 amino acids. CDR1 and CDR2 (germline): MDHEN, SYDVKM. The CDR3 sequence: CASSFSGYTGELFF. CDR3 DNA: TGTGCCAGCAGTTTTTCGGGGTACACCGGGGAGCTGTTTTTT.

The rearrangement uses TRBV7-9 and TRBJ1-2; 7 nucleotides agree with TRBD1. Germline V gives CDR1 SEHNR, CDR2 FQNEAQ (reference sequence). V lost 1 base, J lost 8 bases, and 1 base stayed unmatched. The CDR3 spans 12 residues. The CDR3 sequence is CASSLDRGGYTF. In DNA, the CDR3 is TGTGCCAGCAGCTTAGACAGGGGAGGCTACACCTTC. Together with reference TRBV7-9 and TRBJ1-2, the CDR3 gives the full variable domain: DTGVSQNPRHKITKRGQNVTFRCDPISEHNRLYWYRQTLGQGPEFLTYFQNEAQLEKSRLLSDRFSAERPKGSFSTLEIQRTEQGDSAMYLCASSLDRGGYTFGSGTRLTVV.

The V gene is TRBV2, the J gene TRBJ1-1, with TRBD1 as a possible D gene (6 bases). This CDR3 contains 17 residues. Germline loops: CDR1 SNHLY, CDR2 FYNNEI. V was cut by 8 bases and J by 0 bases, with 22 bases left in between. CDR3 residues: CASLTQGRGGMNTEAFF. In DNA form, the CDR3 reads TGTGCCAGCCTCACCCAGGGCAGGGGAGGGATGAACACTGAAGCTTTCTTT.

This clone was recorded once. This chain uses TRBV6-1 with TRBJ2-2, with D possibly being TRBD1 (6 bases). V was trimmed by 4 bases and J by 2 bases, leaving 14 bases between them. The length of the CDR3 is 16 residues. The germline CDR1 and CDR2 sequences are MNHNS and SASEGT. The CDR3 DNA is TGTGCCAGCAGTGCCCGGCCGGGACACAACACCGGGGAGCTGTTTTTT. Translated, it gives CASSARPGHNTGELFF.

The V gene is TRBV5-4, the J gene TRBJ2-2; 8 nucleotides align to TRBD1. J lost 6 bases, V lost 3 bases, and 7 bases had no gene match. CDR1 and CDR2 (germline): SGHNT, YYREEE (reference sequence). The length of the CDR3 is 15 residues. Written as DNA, the CDR3 is TGTGCCAGCAGCTCGACCAAGACAGGGGCCGGGGAGCTGTTTTTT. Its translation: CASSSTKTGAGELFF.

This clone was counted a single time. The rearrangement links TRBV24-1 to TRBJ2-3; perhaps TRBD2 as D (6 bases). The CDR3 has 16 amino acids. In germline, CDR1 is KGHDR, CDR2 SFDVKD. V was clipped by 3 bases and J by 4 bases, with 16 bases between them. CDR3 sequence reads: CATSDPSLEGADTQYF. The CDR3 DNA follows: TGTGCCACCAGTGATCCGTCGTTGGAGGGAGCAGATACGCAGTATTTT.

This chain joins TRBV14 and TRBJ2-7, with D possibly matching TRBD1 (6 bases). V was pared by 4 bases and J by 11 bases, with 18 bases between. The CDR3 length is 13 residues. CDR1 and CDR2 (germline): SGHDN, FVKESK. The CDR3 here is CASSLIGQGQKYF. In DNA form, the CDR3 reads TGTGCCAGCAGCCTTATCGGGCAGGGGCAAAAGTACTTC.

This clone was seen at least ten times. This chain links TRBV7-2 with TRBJ2-7; 8 positions agree with TRBD2. CDR3 size: 15 residues. V lost 5 bases and J lost 6; bases outside the gene matches: 12. Germline CDR1 SGHTA, CDR2 FQGNSA. The CDR3 here is CASSVLSGGISEQYF. The DNA for the CDR3 is TGTGCCAGCAGCGTCTTAAGCGGGGGTATAAGCGAGCAGTACTTC.

This rearrangement joins TRBV7-9 to TRBJ2-3; 7 bases are a match to TRBD2. The CDR3 length is 16 residues. Germline V gives CDR1 SEHNR, CDR2 FQNEAQ (reference sequence). V lost 2 bases, J lost 6 bases, and 11 bases stayed unmatched. CDR3 DNA: TGTGCCAGCAGCTTAACCCTAGCGGCCGGGGGGGATACGCAGTATTTT. This translates into CASSLTLAAGGDTQYF.

This chain uses TRBV9 with TRBJ2-7, with D perhaps TRBD2 (6 bases). Between the trimmed V and J ends, which lost 3 bases and 4 bases, there was a span of 17 bases. The CDR3 loop spans 15 amino acids. The germline gives CDR1 SGDLS, CDR2 YYNGEE. The chain's CDR3 is CASSGRDGKLYEQYF. The CDR3 bases are TGTGCCAGCAGCGGGCGGGACGGGAAATTATACGAGCAGTACTTC.

The V and J genes are TRBV5-1 and TRBJ2-3; 7 positions agree with TRBD1. The CDR3 runs to 17 residues. The germline V gene encodes CDR1 SGHRS and CDR2 YFSETQ. The junction had 9 bases not matched to a gene; V was cut back by 0 bases and J by 2 bases. The CDR3 is CASSLAGQALSTDTQYF. Here the CDR3 DNA reads TGCGCCAGCAGCTTGGCCGGACAGGCCCTTTCCACAGATACGCAGTATTTT.

V is TRBV27 and J is TRBJ1-2; D may be TRBD1 (6 bases). The CDR3 extends over 15 amino acids. Germline V gene data show CDR1 as MNHEY and CDR2 as SMNVEV (reference sequence). The V gene lost 6 bases and the J gene lost 3 bases, with 17 bases spanning the gap. The CDR3 sequence: CASRPGGLQDYGYTF. CDR3 DNA sequence: TGTGCCAGCAGGCCGGGGGGGCTGCAGGACTATGGCTACACCTTC.

The V call is TRBV7-9, the J call TRBJ1-1; the match to TRBD1 covers 7 bases. The CDR3 contains 13 residues. The junction had 3 bases not matched to a gene; V was cut back by 4 bases and J by 4 bases. Germline V gene lookup returns CDR1 SEHNR and CDR2 FQNEAQ (reference sequence). The DNA for the CDR3 is TGTGCCAGCAGCTCGACAGGGTTCACTGAAGCTTTCTTT. It codes for CASSSTGFTEAFF.

This chain joins TRBV6-1 and TRBJ1-1, with 8 nucleotides matching TRBD1. V lost 3 bases, J lost 4 bases, and 10 bases stayed unmatched. Germline lookup yields CDR1 MNHNS and CDR2 SASEGT. The CDR3 sequence is 16 residues long. CDR3 region: CASSDHPGGERTEAFF. In nucleotides, the CDR3 is TGTGCCAGCAGTGATCACCCAGGGGGCGAACGCACTGAAGCTTTCTTT.